This T cell receptor (beta chain) stems from a study of Ad26.COV2.S vaccination and SARS-CoV-2 variants. Study background: The donor belonged to the COV1001 Ad26.COV2.S trial arm.

CDR1 LGHNA and CDR2 YSLEER come from the germline V gene. V shed 0 bases, J shed 12 bases, and the junction held 7 bases outside the gene matches. The CDR3 spans 14 residues. The data were produced by immunoSEQ multiplex PCR, yet TCRdb's version contains in-frame clones alone and is incomplete. The data show 330,000 or so clones, 75% to 90% seen once. Documented treatment: over 15 received Ad26.COV2.S at low or high dose, single or two shots; roughly 5 received placebo; per-sample allocation not given. Vaccine and placebo recipients were sampled on day 63 after the first injection. This specimen was peripheral blood, taken in a trial of Ad26.COV2.S vaccine versus placebo. This chain links TRBV4-3 with TRBJ1-1; 10 bases agree with TRBD1. The receptor's source is a person between 18 and 65 years old who received the Ad26.COV2.S COVID-19 vaccine or a placebo. The CDR3 DNA follows: TGCGCCAGCAGCCAAGAGGTTGCGGACAGGGGGACTTTCTTT. Translation: CASSQEVADRGTFF.